The rows below give T cell receptor beta chains drawn from one sample of a study of blood T cell repertoires in COVID-19. The data were produced by immunoSEQ multiplex PCR, yet TCRdb's version contains in-frame clones alone and is incomplete. The table includes 90,000 to 100,000 clones, under 85% detected once. The sequencing sample was made of peripheral blood. Source of these receptors: a man between 65 and 85 years old with acute or convalescent COVID-19. Each CDR3 is given with its conserved first and last residue. The order of the fields is clone size, J gene, V gene, CDR3 protein. Expanded clones get a size class; other rows say once, few or many, or leave the size out.

clone_size: few
j_call: TRBJ1-2
v_call: TRBV25-1
cdr3_aa: CASSGNRDGYTF

clone_size: .
j_call: TRBJ2-1
v_call: TRBV5-1
cdr3_aa: CASRTGQGWDNEQFF

clone_size: once
j_call: TRBJ2-1
v_call: TRBV4-1
cdr3_aa: CASSQSPLGASDNEQFF

clone_size: once
j_call: TRBJ1-1
v_call: TRBV28
cdr3_aa: CASSFVPRAGKNTEAFF

clone_size: .
j_call: TRBJ2-7
v_call: TRBV18
cdr3_aa: CASSAGSTGTYEQYF

clone_size: .
j_call: TRBJ1-5
v_call: TRBV7-3
cdr3_aa: CASSLTGCWGTGYLYSNQPQHF

clone_size: .
j_call: TRBJ2-5
v_call: TRBV28
cdr3_aa: CASSPRTGKETQYF

clone_size: .
j_call: TRBJ1-5
v_call: TRBV6-5
cdr3_aa: CASSQGGKGTQPQHF

clone_size: .
j_call: TRBJ2-7
v_call: TRBV6-2/TRBV6-3
cdr3_aa: CASSYGLVGEQYF

clone_size: few
j_call: TRBJ2-6
v_call: TRBV18
cdr3_aa: CASSPQGRTGANVLTF

clone_size: .
j_call: TRBJ1-5
v_call: TRBV6-5
cdr3_aa: CASTQGLNQPQHF

clone_size: .
j_call: TRBJ2-7
v_call: TRBV18
cdr3_aa: CASSPPSLDGNEQYF

clone_size: .
j_call: TRBJ1-5
v_call: TRBV15
cdr3_aa: CATSTRDTYQPQHF

clone_size: .
j_call: TRBJ1-2
v_call: TRBV27
cdr3_aa: CASSSRDIGYGYTF

clone_size: once
j_call: TRBJ2-2
v_call: TRBV2
cdr3_aa: CASSELQGYTGELFF

clone_size: .
j_call: TRBJ1-3
v_call: TRBV6-1
cdr3_aa: CASSERGTGGNTIYF

clone_size: few
j_call: TRBJ2-6
v_call: TRBV5-1
cdr3_aa: CASSLEAFNSGANVLTF

clone_size: .
j_call: TRBJ2-7
v_call: TRBV5-1
cdr3_aa: CASSLSPDRGFLNEQYF

clone_size: .
j_call: TRBJ1-2
v_call: TRBV7-9
cdr3_aa: CASSLAPGTAADGYTF

clone_size: .
j_call: TRBJ1-2
v_call: TRBV5-6
cdr3_aa: CASSSQGNYGYTF

clone_size: .
j_call: TRBJ2-1
v_call: TRBV28
cdr3_aa: CASSVQLTYNEQFF

clone_size: .
j_call: TRBJ2-4
v_call: TRBV9
cdr3_aa: CASSPLGQGGQNIQYF

clone_size: .
j_call: TRBJ2-2
v_call: TRBV24-1
cdr3_aa: CATMGVAGADGELFF

clone_size: .
j_call: TRBJ1-1
v_call: TRBV29-1
cdr3_aa: CSGVGQGTAEAFF

clone_size: .
j_call: TRBJ1-1
v_call: TRBV2
cdr3_aa: CASTVRGNTEAFF

clone_size: once
j_call: TRBJ1-3
v_call: TRBV30
cdr3_aa: CAWTREGNTIYF

clone_size: hyperexpanded
j_call: TRBJ2-5
v_call: TRBV5-1
cdr3_aa: CASSLELAGVKGETQYF

clone_size: .
j_call: TRBJ2-3
v_call: TRBV5-1
cdr3_aa: CASSLESTSTDTQYF

clone_size: .
j_call: TRBJ2-5
v_call: TRBV11-2
cdr3_aa: CASSLEGTSGRQTQYF

clone_size: .
j_call: TRBJ2-1
v_call: TRBV29-1
cdr3_aa: CSVDRVTGMDEQFF

clone_size: .
j_call: TRBJ1-1
v_call: TRBV2
cdr3_aa: CASGITAGTGLNTEAFF

clone_size: .
j_call: TRBJ2-2
v_call: TRBV5-4
cdr3_aa: CASRSRHEGGELFF

clone_size: .
j_call: TRBJ2-2
v_call: TRBV28
cdr3_aa: CASSLPYEGGPSGELFF

clone_size: .
j_call: TRBJ2-1
v_call: TRBV7-2
cdr3_aa: CASSFFWFPGSYNEQFF

clone_size: .
j_call: TRBJ1-5
v_call: TRBV7-2
cdr3_aa: CASSLVPGSSNQPQHF

clone_size: .
j_call: TRBJ1-3
v_call: TRBV30
cdr3_aa: CAWSVKGAGNTIYF

clone_size: .
j_call: TRBJ2-6
v_call: TRBV19
cdr3_aa: CASSGGSGANVLTF

clone_size: few
j_call: TRBJ1-2
v_call: TRBV7-9
cdr3_aa: CASSFRDRDNGYTF

clone_size: .
j_call: TRBJ1-2
v_call: TRBV10-3
cdr3_aa: CAIQPGWTGPSYGYTF

clone_size: once
j_call: TRBJ1-2
v_call: TRBV2
cdr3_aa: CASSTGVWNYGYTF

clone_size: .
j_call: TRBJ2-1
v_call: TRBV4-3
cdr3_aa: CASSHLTGDEQFF

clone_size: few
j_call: TRBJ2-7
v_call: TRBV7-6
cdr3_aa: CASSYTGPKEEQYF

clone_size: few
j_call: TRBJ1-2
v_call: TRBV3-1/TRBV3-2
cdr3_aa: CASSPRQGFGYTF

clone_size: .
j_call: TRBJ1-6
v_call: TRBV10-3
cdr3_aa: CATTIGGYNSPLHF

clone_size: .
j_call: TRBJ1-2
v_call: TRBV5-8
cdr3_aa: CASSLRPDSNYGYTF

clone_size: .
j_call: TRBJ2-6
v_call: TRBV28
cdr3_aa: CASSSGTVGANVLTF

clone_size: .
j_call: TRBJ2-7
v_call: TRBV7-8
cdr3_aa: CASSGQGAGEQYF

clone_size: .
j_call: TRBJ2-4
v_call: TRBV18
cdr3_aa: CASSPTAVAKNIQYF

clone_size: .
j_call: TRBJ2-1
v_call: TRBV30
cdr3_aa: CAWSGLAGGRGEQFF

clone_size: once
j_call: TRBJ1-1
v_call: TRBV9
cdr3_aa: CASSARTGAGTEAFF

clone_size: .
j_call: TRBJ2-2
v_call: TRBV28
cdr3_aa: CASSPPLEAGELFF

clone_size: .
j_call: TRBJ1-2
v_call: TRBV3-1/TRBV3-2
cdr3_aa: CASSQVSGTGGYGYTF

clone_size: .
j_call: TRBJ1-3
v_call: TRBV3-1/TRBV3-2
cdr3_aa: CASSHHRSSGNTIYF

clone_size: once
j_call: TRBJ2-6
v_call: TRBV5-5
cdr3_aa: CASSLIQEGGAGANVLTF

clone_size: few
j_call: TRBJ2-7
v_call: TRBV28
cdr3_aa: CASSAHGTSGTYEQYF